This T cell receptor beta chain was identified in a study of blood T cells in healthy people across ages. Healthy Russian Caucasian donors spanned ages roughly 6 to 100 years. Every donor gave approximately 10 milliliters of peripheral blood. For the second PCR, which ran for about 7 to 12 cycles, a sample-barcoded 5' primer and a J-beta primer mix were used. From each sample, at least 2.5 million paired-end reads containing CDR3 were obtained. TCRdb re-called the 5' RACE reads with MiXCR, one entry per CDR3 protein. Altogether about 1,400,000 distinct CDR3 sequences are present, around 55% being singletons, with the ten largest covering 5.5% to 8%. Study observations and caveats: Both naive CD4+ cell counts and diversity were greater in long-lived donors than in aged donors.

To note about this clonotype: Its antigen is not known.

Germline-derived CDR1 and CDR2 are MNHEY and SMNVEV (reference sequence). Trimming took off 7 bases at V and 4 bases at J, with 8 bases between the two ends. This CDR3 has 12 residues. The sequence was collected from a man in his late teens or twenties in good health. The sample consisted of blood. The chain combines TRBV27 with TRBJ1-5; D not certain. CDR3 in amino acids: CASKGRNQPQHF. CDR3 bases: TGTGCCAGCAAAGGACGAAATCAGCCCCAGCATTTT.